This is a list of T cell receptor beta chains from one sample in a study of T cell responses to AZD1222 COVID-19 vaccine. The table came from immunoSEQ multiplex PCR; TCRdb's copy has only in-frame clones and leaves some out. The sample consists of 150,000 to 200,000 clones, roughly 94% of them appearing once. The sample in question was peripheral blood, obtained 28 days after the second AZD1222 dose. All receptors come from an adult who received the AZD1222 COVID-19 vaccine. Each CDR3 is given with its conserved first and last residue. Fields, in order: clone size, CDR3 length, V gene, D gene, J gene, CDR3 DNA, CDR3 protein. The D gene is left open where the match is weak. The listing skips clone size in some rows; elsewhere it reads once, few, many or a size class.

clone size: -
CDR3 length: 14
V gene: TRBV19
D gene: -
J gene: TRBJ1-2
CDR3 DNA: TGTGCCAGTACCCCCAGGCCAGCTAACTATGGCTACACCTTC
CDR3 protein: CASTPRPANYGYTF

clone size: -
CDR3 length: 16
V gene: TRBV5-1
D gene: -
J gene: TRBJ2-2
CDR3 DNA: TGCGCCAGCAGCTTTGATCCAGCGGCGAACACCGGGGAGCTGTTTTTT
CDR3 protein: CASSFDPAANTGELFF

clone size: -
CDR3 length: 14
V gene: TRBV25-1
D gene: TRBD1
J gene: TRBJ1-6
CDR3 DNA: TGTGCCAGCAGGAGGGACAGGGAGAATTCACCCCTCCACTTT
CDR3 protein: CASRRDRENSPLHF

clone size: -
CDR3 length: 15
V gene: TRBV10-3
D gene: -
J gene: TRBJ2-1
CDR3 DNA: TGTGCCATCAGTTTCAACCAGGGCAGCTACAATGAGCAGTTCTTC
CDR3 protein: CAISFNQGSYNEQFF

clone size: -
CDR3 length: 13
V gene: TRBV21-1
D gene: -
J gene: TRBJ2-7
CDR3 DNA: TGTGCCAGCAGCACGACTAAATCCTACGAGCAGTACTTC
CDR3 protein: CASSTTKSYEQYF

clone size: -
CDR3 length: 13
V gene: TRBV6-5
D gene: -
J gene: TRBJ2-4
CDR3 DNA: TGTGCCGGCCTCTTACCCGGTGAAAACATTCAGTACTTC
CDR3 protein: CAGLLPGENIQYF

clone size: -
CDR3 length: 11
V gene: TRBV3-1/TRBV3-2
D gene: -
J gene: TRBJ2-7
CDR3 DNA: TGTGCCAGCAGCCATTCGAATGAGCAGTACTTC
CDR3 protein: CASSHSNEQYF

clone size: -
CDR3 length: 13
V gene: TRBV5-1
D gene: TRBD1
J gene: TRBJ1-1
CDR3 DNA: TGCGCCAGCAGCCTGGACAGGGGTGCTGAAGCTTTCTTT
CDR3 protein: CASSLDRGAEAFF

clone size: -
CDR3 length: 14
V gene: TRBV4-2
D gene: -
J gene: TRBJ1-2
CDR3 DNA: TGTGCCAGCAGCCAAGGGGCGGTAGGGGATGGCTACACCTTC
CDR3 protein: CASSQGAVGDGYTF

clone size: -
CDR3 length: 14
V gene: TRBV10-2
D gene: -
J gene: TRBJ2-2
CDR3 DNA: TGCGCCAGCAGTGAGAGACTAGTAACCGGGGAGCTGTTTTTT
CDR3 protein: CASSERLVTGELFF

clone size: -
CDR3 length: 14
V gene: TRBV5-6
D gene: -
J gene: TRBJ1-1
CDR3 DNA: TGTGCCAGCAGCTTGAGGGGCGGGAACACTGAAGCTTTCTTT
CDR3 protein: CASSLRGGNTEAFF

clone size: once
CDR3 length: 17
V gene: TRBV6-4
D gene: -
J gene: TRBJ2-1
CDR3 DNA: TGTGCCAGCAGTGACTCACGGCAGAAAACCAGATACAATGAGCAGTTCTTC
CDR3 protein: CASSDSRQKTRYNEQFF

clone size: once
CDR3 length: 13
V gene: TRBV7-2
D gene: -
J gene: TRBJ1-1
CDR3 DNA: TGTGCCAGCAGCTTGTTGAGGGGCACTGAAGCTTTCTTT
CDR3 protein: CASSLLRGTEAFF

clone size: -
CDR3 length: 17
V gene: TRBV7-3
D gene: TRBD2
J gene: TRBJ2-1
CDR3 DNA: TGTGCCAGCAGCTCAACCCGGACTAGCGTCTCCCCCAATGAGCAGTTCTTC
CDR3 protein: CASSSTRTSVSPNEQFF

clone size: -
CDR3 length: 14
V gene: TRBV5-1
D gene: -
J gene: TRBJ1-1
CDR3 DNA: TGCGCCAGCAGCTCCCTTAACACAGCCGCTGAAGCTTTCTTT
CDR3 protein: CASSSLNTAAEAFF

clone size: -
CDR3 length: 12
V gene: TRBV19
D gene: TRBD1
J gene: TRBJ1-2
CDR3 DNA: TGTGCCAGTAGTTTTCGACAGGGAGGGCACACCTTC
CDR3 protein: CASSFRQGGHTF

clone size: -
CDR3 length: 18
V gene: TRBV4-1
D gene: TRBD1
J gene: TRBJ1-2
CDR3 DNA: TGCGCCAGCAGAAACTCGATGGGACAGGGGGCCGGGACGAATGGCTACACCTTC
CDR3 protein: CASRNSMGQGAGTNGYTF

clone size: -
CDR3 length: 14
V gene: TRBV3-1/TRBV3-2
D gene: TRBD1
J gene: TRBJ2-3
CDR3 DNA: TGTGCCAGCGGCACAGGGGGGTCCACAGATACGCAGTATTTT
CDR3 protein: CASGTGGSTDTQYF

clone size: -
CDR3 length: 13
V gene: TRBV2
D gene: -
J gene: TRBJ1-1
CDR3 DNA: TGTGCCAGCAGTAGGGAGAAATCGGGGGGAGCTTTCTTT
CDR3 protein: CASSREKSGGAFF

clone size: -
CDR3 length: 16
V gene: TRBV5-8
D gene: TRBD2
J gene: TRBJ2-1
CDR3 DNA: TGTGCCAGCAGCACCCTAGCGGGGAAGGACTACAATGAGCAGTTCTTC
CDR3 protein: CASSTLAGKDYNEQFF

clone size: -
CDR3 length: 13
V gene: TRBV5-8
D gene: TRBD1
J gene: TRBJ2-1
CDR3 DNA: TGTGCCAGCAGCTTGCAGGGGGCGAATGAGCAGTTCTTC
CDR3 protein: CASSLQGANEQFF

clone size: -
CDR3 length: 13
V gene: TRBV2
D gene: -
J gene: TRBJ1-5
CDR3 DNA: TGTGCCAGCAATACACAGGGTACTCAGCCCCAGCATTTT
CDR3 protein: CASNTQGTQPQHF

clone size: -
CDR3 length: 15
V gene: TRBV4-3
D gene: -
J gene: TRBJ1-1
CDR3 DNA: TGCGCCAGCAGCCAAGTCCCTACTTTGAACACTGAAGCTTTCTTT
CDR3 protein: CASSQVPTLNTEAFF

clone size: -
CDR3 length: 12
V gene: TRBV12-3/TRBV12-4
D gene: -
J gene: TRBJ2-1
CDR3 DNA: TGTGCCAGCAGTTTGGCGAGAGATGAGCAGTTCTTC
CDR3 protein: CASSLARDEQFF

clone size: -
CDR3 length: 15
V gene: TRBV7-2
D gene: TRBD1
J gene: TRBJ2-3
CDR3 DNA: TGTGCCAGCAGCTTAGTGGGACAGGGCGTAGATACGCAGTATTTT
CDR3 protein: CASSLVGQGVDTQYF

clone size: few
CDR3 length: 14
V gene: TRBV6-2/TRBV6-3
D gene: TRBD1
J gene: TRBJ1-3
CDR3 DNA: TGTGCCAGCAGTTACGGACAGGGAGTGGACACCATATATTTT
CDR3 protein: CASSYGQGVDTIYF

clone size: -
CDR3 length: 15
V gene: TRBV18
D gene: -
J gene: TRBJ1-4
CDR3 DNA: TGTGCCAGCTCACCTTTGGGAACAACTAATGAAAAACTGTTTTTT
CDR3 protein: CASSPLGTTNEKLFF

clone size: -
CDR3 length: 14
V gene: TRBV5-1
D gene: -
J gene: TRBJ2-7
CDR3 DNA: TGCGCCAGCAGCTTCGGCCAGGGTAACTACGAGCAGTACTTC
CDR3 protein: CASSFGQGNYEQYF

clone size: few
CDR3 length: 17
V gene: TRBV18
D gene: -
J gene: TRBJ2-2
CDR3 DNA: TGTGCCAGCTCACCACCATTTGACACCAAGAACACCGGGGAGCTGTTTTTT
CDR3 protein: CASSPPFDTKNTGELFF

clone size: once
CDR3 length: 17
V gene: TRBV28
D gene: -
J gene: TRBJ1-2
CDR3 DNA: TGTGCCAGCAGTATACCACTTCGAGGCAGGGTTCTTTATGGCTACACCTTC
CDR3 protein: CASSIPLRGRVLYGYTF

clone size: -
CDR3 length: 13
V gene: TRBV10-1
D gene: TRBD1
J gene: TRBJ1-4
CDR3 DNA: TGCGCCAGCGGGGACAGAGGGAAGGAAAAACTGTTTTTT
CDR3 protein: CASGDRGKEKLFF

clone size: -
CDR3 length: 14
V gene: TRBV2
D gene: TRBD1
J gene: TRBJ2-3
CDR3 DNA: TGTGCCAGCAGGACAGGGGCTGACACAGATACGCAGTATTTT
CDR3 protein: CASRTGADTDTQYF

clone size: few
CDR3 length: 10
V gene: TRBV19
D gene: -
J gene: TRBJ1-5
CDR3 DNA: TGTGCCAGTAGCAATCAGCCCCAGCATTTT
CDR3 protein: CASSNQPQHF

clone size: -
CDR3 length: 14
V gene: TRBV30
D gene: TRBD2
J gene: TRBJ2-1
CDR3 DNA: TGTGCCTACTTCCCGGGACTAGCAGGGGATGAGCAGTTCTTC
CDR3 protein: CAYFPGLAGDEQFF

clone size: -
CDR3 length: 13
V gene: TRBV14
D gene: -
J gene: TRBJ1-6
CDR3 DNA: TGTGCCAGCAGCCTGTCGAACGGGCCACCCCTCCACTTT
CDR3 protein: CASSLSNGPPLHF

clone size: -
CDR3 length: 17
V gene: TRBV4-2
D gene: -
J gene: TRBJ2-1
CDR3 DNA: TGTGCCAGCAGCCAAGATGGGGGACCCGGGGTCTACAATGAGCAGTTCTTC
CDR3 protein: CASSQDGGPGVYNEQFF

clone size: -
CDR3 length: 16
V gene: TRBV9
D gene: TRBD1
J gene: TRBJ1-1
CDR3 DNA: TGTGCCAGCAGCGCTGACAGGGGGGATCAGTACACTGAAGCTTTCTTT
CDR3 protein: CASSADRGDQYTEAFF

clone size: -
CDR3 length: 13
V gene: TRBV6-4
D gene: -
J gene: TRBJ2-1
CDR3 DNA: TGTGCCAGCAGTGATCGGGATACGAATGAGCAGTTCTTC
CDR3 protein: CASSDRDTNEQFF

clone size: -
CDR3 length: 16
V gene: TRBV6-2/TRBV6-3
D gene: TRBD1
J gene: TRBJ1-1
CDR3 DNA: TGTGCCAGCAGTTACTGGAGGGGGCAGGGGGACACTGAAGCTTTCTTT
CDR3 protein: CASSYWRGQGDTEAFF

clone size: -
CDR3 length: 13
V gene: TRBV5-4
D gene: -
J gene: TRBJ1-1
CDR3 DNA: TGTGCCAGCAGCAACAGGGCCGACACTGAAGCTTTCTTT
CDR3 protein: CASSNRADTEAFF

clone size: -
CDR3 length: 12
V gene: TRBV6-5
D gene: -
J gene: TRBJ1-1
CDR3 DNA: TGTGCCAGCAGGACCCTGAACACTGAAGCTTTCTTT
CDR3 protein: CASRTLNTEAFF

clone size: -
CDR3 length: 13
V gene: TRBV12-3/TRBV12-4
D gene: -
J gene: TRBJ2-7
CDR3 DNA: TGTGCCAGCAGTTTCACAGGGTCCTACGAGCAGTACTTC
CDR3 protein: CASSFTGSYEQYF

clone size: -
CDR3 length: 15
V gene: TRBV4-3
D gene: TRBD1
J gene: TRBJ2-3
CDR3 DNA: TGCGCCAGCAGCCAAGGGACAGGGGTCACAGATACGCAGTATTTT
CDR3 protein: CASSQGTGVTDTQYF

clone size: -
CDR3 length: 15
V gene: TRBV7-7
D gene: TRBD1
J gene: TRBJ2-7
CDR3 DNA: TGTGCTAGCAGCTTAGGACAGGGTGTAGGATACGAGCAGTACTTC
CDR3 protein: CASSLGQGVGYEQYF

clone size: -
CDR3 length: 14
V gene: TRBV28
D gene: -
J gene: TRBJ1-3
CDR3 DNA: TGTGCCAGCAGCCTAGGGGTGAATGGAAACACCATATATTTT
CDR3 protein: CASSLGVNGNTIYF

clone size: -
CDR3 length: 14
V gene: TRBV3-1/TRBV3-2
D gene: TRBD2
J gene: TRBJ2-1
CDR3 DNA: TGTGCCAGCGGAACTAGCGGGGTCTACAATGAGCAGTTCTTC
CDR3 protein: CASGTSGVYNEQFF

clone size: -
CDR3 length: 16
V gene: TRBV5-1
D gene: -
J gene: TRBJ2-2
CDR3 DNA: TGCGCCAGCAGCGGGTTACTAGGGGTTAACACCGGGGAGCTGTTTTTT
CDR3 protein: CASSGLLGVNTGELFF